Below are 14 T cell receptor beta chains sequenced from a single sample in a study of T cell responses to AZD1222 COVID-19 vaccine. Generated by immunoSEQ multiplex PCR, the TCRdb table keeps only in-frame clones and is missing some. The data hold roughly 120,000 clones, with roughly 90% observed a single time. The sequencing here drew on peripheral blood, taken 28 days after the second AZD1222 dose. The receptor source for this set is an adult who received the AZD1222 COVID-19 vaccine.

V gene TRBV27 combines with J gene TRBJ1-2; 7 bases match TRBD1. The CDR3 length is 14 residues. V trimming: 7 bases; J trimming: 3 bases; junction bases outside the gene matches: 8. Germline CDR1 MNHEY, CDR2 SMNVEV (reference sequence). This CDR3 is CASKPRDSDYGYTF. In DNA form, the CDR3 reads TGTGCCAGCAAACCTCGGGACAGCGACTATGGCTACACCTTC.

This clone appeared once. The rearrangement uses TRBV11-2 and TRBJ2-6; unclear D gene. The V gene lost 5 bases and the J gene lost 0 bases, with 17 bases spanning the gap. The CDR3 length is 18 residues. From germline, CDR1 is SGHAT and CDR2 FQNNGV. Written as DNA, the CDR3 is TGTGCCAGCAGCCCCGTGTTCCCAGGCCGCTCTGGGGCCAACGTCCTGACTTTC. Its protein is CASSPVFPGRSGANVLTF.

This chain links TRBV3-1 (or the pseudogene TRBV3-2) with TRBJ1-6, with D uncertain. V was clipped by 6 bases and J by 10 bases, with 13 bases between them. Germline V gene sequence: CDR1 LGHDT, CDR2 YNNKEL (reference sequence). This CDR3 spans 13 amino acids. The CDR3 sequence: CASRGLLGSPLHF. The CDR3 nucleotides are TGTGCCAGCAGAGGTCTCTTGGGGTCACCCCTCCACTTT.

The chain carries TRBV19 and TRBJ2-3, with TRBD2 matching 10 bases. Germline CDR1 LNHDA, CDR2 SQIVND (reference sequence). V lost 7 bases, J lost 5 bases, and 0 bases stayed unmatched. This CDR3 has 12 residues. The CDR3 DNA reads TGTGCCAGTACTAGCGGGAGAGATACGCAGTATTTT. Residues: CASTSGRDTQYF.

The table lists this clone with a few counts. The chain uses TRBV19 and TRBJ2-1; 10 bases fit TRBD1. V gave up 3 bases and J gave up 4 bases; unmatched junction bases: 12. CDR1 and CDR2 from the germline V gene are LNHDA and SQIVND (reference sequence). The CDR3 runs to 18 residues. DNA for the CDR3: TGTGCCAGTAGTATGGGACAGGGGCCTTCTCCATCTTACAATGAGCAGTTCTTC. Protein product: CASSMGQGPSPSYNEQFF. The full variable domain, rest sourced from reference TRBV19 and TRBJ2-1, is DGGITQSPKYLFRKEGQNVTLSCEQNLNHDAMYWYRQDPGQGLRLIYYSQIVNDFQKGDIAEGYSVSREKKESFPLTVTSAQKNPTAFYLCASSMGQGPSPSYNEQFFGPGTRLTVL.

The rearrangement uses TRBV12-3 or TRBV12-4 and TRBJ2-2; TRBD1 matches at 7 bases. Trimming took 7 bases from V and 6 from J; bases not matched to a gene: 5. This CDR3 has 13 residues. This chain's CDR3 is CASTRDSAGELFF. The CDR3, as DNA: TGTGCCAGCACTAGGGACAGCGCCGGGGAGCTGTTTTTT.

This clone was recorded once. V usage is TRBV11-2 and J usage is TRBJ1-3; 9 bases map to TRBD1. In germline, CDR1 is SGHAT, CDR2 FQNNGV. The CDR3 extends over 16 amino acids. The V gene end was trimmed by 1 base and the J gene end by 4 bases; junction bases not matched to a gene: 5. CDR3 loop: CASSLGDRASGNTIYF. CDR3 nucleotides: TGTGCCAGCAGCTTAGGGGACAGGGCTTCGGGAAACACCATATATTTT.

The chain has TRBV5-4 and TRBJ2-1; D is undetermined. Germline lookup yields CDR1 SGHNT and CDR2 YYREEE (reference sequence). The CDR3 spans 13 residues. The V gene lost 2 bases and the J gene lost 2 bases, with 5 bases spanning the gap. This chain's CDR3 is CASSLPPYNEQFF. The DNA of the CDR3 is TGTGCCAGCAGCTTACCACCCTACAATGAGCAGTTCTTC.

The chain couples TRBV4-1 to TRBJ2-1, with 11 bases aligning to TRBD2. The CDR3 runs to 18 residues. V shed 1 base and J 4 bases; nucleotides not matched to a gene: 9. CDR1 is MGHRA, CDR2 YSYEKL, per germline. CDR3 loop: CASSQGASGRTLYNEQFF. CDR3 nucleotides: TGCGCCAGCAGCCAAGGGGCTAGCGGGAGGACTCTATACAATGAGCAGTTCTTC.

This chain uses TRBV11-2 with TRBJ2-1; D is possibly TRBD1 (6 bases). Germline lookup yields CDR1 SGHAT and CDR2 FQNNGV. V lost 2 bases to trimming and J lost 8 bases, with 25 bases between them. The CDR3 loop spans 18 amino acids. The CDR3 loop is CASSLIRRARGQFYEQFF. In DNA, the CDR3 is TGTGCCAGCAGCTTAATCAGGCGGGCCAGGGGTCAGTTCTATGAGCAGTTCTTC.

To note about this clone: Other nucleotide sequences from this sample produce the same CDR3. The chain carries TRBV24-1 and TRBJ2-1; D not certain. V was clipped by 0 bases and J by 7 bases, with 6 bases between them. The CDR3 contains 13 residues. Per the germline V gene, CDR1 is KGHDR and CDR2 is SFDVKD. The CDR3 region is CATSDLSGNEQFF. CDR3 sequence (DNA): TGTGCCACCAGTGATTTGTCGGGTAATGAGCAGTTCTTC.

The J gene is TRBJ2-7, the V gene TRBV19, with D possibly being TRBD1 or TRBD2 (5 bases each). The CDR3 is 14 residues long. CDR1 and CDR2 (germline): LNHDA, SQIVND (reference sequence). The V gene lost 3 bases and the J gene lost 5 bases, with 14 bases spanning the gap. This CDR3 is CASSMGDRGDEQYF. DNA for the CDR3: TGTGCCAGTAGTATGGGGGATCGCGGCGACGAGCAGTACTTC.

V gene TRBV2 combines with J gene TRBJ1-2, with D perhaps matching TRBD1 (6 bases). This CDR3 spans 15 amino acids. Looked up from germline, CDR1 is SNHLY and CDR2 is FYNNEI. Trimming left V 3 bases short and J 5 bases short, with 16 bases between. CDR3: CASSDPQGGGYGYTF. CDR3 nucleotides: TGTGCCAGCAGTGACCCCCAGGGAGGGGGTTATGGCTACACCTTC. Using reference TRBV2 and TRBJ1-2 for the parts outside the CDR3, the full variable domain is EPEVTQTPSHQVTQMGQEVILRCVPISNHLYFYWYRQILGQKVEFLVSFYNNEISEKSEIFDDQFSVERPDGSNFTLKIRSTKLEDSAMYFCASSDPQGGGYGYTFGSGTRLTVV.

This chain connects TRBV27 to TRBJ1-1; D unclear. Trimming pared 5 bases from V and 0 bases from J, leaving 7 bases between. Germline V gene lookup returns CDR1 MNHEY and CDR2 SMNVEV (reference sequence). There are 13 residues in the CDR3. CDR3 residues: CASSPHLNTEAFF. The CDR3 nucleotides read TGTGCCAGCAGTCCTCACCTGAACACTGAAGCTTTCTTT.